These 11 T cell receptor beta chains originate from one sample sequenced in a study of CD8+ T cells in alopecia areata. Following RNA extraction, reverse transcription yielded cDNA that acted as the sequencing template. Libraries were prepared by immunoSEQ multiplex PCR; TCRdb keeps only in-frame clonotypes and omits some of them. The sample lists 140,000 to 150,000 clones, more than 55% occurring once. The sequencing input was CD8+ T cells sorted from blood. These receptors were collected from a human donor in good health.

The rearrangement uses TRBV5-1 and TRBJ2-7; TRBD2 matches at 7 bases. CDR3 size: 16 residues. The germline V gene encodes CDR1 SGHRS and CDR2 YFSETQ. With 4 bases clipped from V and 1 base from J, the junction kept 11 bases outside the gene matches. CDR3 loop: CASSLTSSQLSYEQYF. Here the CDR3 DNA reads TGCGCCAGCAGCCTGACTAGCTCGCAACTATCCTACGAGCAGTACTTC.

With regard to this clone: At the DNA level, this CDR3 is encoded by other sequences in the same sample as well. This rearrangement joins TRBV7-9 to TRBJ2-7; D is unclear. V lost 1 base and J lost 3, with 4 bases in between. This CDR3 region has 12 residues. Germline CDR1 and CDR2: SEHNR and FQNEAQ (reference sequence). CDR3 amino acids: CASSLGSYEQYF. CDR3 sequence (DNA): TGTGCCAGCAGCTTAGGTAGCTACGAGCAGTACTTC. Looking up the rest from reference TRBV7-9 and TRBJ2-7 gives the full variable domain: DTGVSQNPRHKITKRGQNVTFRCDPISEHNRLYWYRQTLGQGPEFLTYFQNEAQLEKSRLLSDRFSAERPKGSFSTLEIQRTEQGDSAMYLCASSLGSYEQYFGPGTRLTVT.

V is TRBV5-1 and J is TRBJ2-1; D ambiguous. This CDR3 comprises 15 residues. Looked up from germline, CDR1 is SGHRS and CDR2 is YFSETQ. Between the trimmed V and J ends, which lost 4 bases and 5 bases, there was a span of 16 bases. CDR3 coding DNA: TGCGCCAGCAGCCCTGCCCCTCCGGGCGACAATGAGCAGTTCTTC. This gives the protein CASSPAPPGDNEQFF.

The CDR3 is CASHPGGSYNEQFF. The CDR3 DNA follows: TGTGCCAGCCACCCCGGGGGATCCTACAATGAGCAGTTCTTC. The V gene is TRBV27, the J gene TRBJ2-1; weak D call: TRBD2 (6 bases). CDR1 MNHEY and CDR2 SMNVEV come from the germline V gene (reference sequence). V was clipped by 8 bases and J by 1 base, with 12 bases between them. The CDR3 covers 14 residues.

The rearrangement uses TRBV29-1 and TRBJ2-7, with D perhaps TRBD2 (5 bases). This CDR3 is 14 amino acids long. CDR1 and CDR2 (germline): SQVTM, ANQGSEA. V was pared by 5 bases and J by 2 bases, with 16 bases between. The CDR3 region is CSVQAGGSPYEQYF. CDR3 in DNA: TGCAGCGTTCAGGCGGGTGGATCGCCCTACGAGCAGTACTTC.

CDR3 loop: CASNLDQQGGLPEALYEQYF. The CDR3 DNA sequence: TGCGCCAGCAACCTAGACCAACAGGGGGGTCTACCGGAAGCTCTATACGAGCAGTACTTC. The chain carries TRBV23-1 and TRBJ2-7, with 8 bases aligning to TRBD1. TRBV23-1 is an open reading frame whose function is uncertain. The V segment lost 7 bases and the J segment 4 bases; nucleotides outside the gene matches: 27. The CDR3 runs to 20 residues.

This chain connects TRBV27 to TRBJ1-1; D unresolved. Germline values: CDR1 MNHEY, CDR2 SMNVEV (reference sequence). Trimming took off 2 bases at V and 8 bases at J, with 12 bases between the two ends. The CDR3 covers 13 residues. CDR3 sequence (DNA): TGTGCCAGCAGTTTAACTTCCACGGGAGAAGCTTTCTTT. Protein sequence: CASSLTSTGEAFF.

The chain joins TRBV25-1 to TRBJ2-7, with a possible D match to TRBD1 (5 bases). In germline, CDR1 is MGHDK, CDR2 SYGVNS. The V end lost 7 bases, the J end lost 5 bases, and 9 bases lay between the germline ends. The CDR3 has 11 amino acids. CDR3 bases: TGTGCCAGCACCTGGGGCCACGAGCAGTACTTC. This translates into CASTWGHEQYF.

This sequence joins TRBV29-1 and TRBJ2-7; D is unclear. Trimming left V 6 bases short and J 3 bases short, with 9 bases between. This CDR3 contains 11 residues. The germline gives CDR1 SQVTM, CDR2 ANQGSEA. CDR3 protein: CSVHKGYEQYF. The CDR3 DNA reads TGCAGCGTCCACAAGGGCTACGAGCAGTACTTC.

The J gene is TRBJ2-1, the V gene TRBV4-1; TRBD1 matches 10 bases. There are 14 residues in the CDR3. The J segment lost 8 bases and the V segment lost 5 bases, leaving 6 bases of the junction unmatched. CDR1 is MGHRA, CDR2 YSYEKL, per germline. The CDR3 bases are TGCGCCAGCAGCTATTGGACAGGGGGACATGAGCAGTTCTTC. Its translation: CASSYWTGGHEQFF.

This clone has just a few counts. The chain links TRBV23-1 to TRBJ2-7; D call uncertain. TRBV23-1 is recorded as an ORF, its role being uncertain. Between the trimmed V and J ends, which lost 8 bases and 1 base, there was a span of 0 bases. The length of the CDR3 is 9 residues. The CDR3 nucleotides read TGCGCCAGCTCCTACGAGCAGTACTTC. Amino acid sequence: CASSYEQYF.